The 20 T cell receptor beta chains listed next were all sequenced from one sample in a study of T-cell reconstitution after alpha-beta-depleted transplantation in children. Unique molecular identifiers were incorporated when the TCRbeta library was constructed. A single record per CDR3 protein comes from TCRdb applying MiXCR to the PCR reads. The table records under 300,000 distinct CDR3 sequences, 11% of them present only once. Sequences were derived from peripheral blood, sampled 180 days after TCRalphabeta/CD19-depleted stem cell transplant. The source is a male patient between 2 and 10 years old who had a stem cell transplant for chronic granulomatous disease, so the T cells may come from the graft donor.

This clonotype showed up many times. This rearrangement joins TRBV4-1 to TRBJ2-7, with D possibly being TRBD2 (6 bases). Germline-derived CDR1 and CDR2 are MGHRA and YSYEKL. The V end lost 4 bases, the J end lost 2 bases, and 15 bases lay between the germline ends. This CDR3 region has 15 residues. CDR3 coding DNA: TGCGCCAGCAGCCCGACGGGACGGGAGACCTACGAGCAGTACTTC. Protein sequence: CASSPTGRETYEQYF.

Ten or more counts support this clonotype. The CDR3 loop reads CASRLAGGPVDEQFF. DNA for the CDR3: TGCGCCAGCCGGCTAGCGGGAGGGCCTGTGGATGAGCAGTTCTTC. This rearrangement joins TRBV5-1 to TRBJ2-1; 12 bases agree with TRBD2. The CDR3 covers 15 residues. Germline CDR1 and CDR2: SGHRS and YFSETQ. The J segment lost 8 bases and the V segment lost 7 bases, leaving 10 bases of the junction unmatched.

This clonotype has ten or more counts. This chain connects TRBV3-1 to TRBJ1-5; 7 nucleotides align to TRBD1. The CDR3 has 16 residues. Trimming took 4 bases from V and 7 from J; bases not matched to a gene: 13. CDR1 is LGHDT and CDR2 is YNNKEL in the germline V gene (reference sequence). CDR3 sequence: CASSPDDRARGQPQHF. As DNA, the CDR3 is TGTGCCAGCAGCCCAGACGACAGGGCGAGGGGACAGCCCCAGCATTTT.

The CDR3 here is CAWSVANNQPQHF. The CDR3 bases are TGTGCCTGGAGCGTTGCGAACAATCAGCCCCAGCATTTT. The chain uses TRBV30 and TRBJ1-5, with D unclear. The CDR3 totals 13 residues. V dropped 3 bases and J dropped 3 bases, with 9 bases sitting between them. The germline V gene has CDR1 GTSNPN and CDR2 SVGIG (reference sequence).

This clonotype was recorded many times. The CDR3, as DNA: TGCGCCAGCAGCGCGGACAGGTTTGAGACCCAGTACTTC. This codes for CASSADRFETQYF. The V and J genes are TRBV5-1 and TRBJ2-5; 7 nucleotides align to TRBD1. The CDR3 contains 13 residues. J gave up 5 bases and V 4 bases, and 5 bases lay outside the gene matches. Germline CDR1 SGHRS, CDR2 YFSETQ.

This clonotype was found once. A junction end diverges from the germline sequence, so it may reflect a read error. The chain joins TRBV18 to TRBJ1-5; D gene ambiguous. CDR1 and CDR2 (germline): KGHSH, LQKENI. The CDR3 runs 15 residues. CDR3 DNA: TGTGCCAGCTCACCACAGGGTGCGAGCAATCAGCACCAGCATTTT. It specifies CASSPQGASNQHQHF.

In its sample, this clonotype was seen many times. V is TRBV12-3 or TRBV12-4 and J is TRBJ2-1; D possibly corresponds to TRBD2 (6 bases). The CDR3 is 13 residues long. The ends were cut back, 3 bases at V and 5 bases at J, with 8 bases in the middle. Here the CDR3 DNA reads TGTGCCAGCAGTTTCGGGACTCACAATGAGCAGTTCTTC. Translation: CASSFGTHNEQFF.

Comments on this clonotype: Just one base apart from a much larger clone, this may be a read error. V gene TRBV7-2 combines with J gene TRBJ1-2; 11 positions agree with TRBD1. This CDR3 spans 16 amino acids. The germline gives CDR1 SGHTA, CDR2 FQGNSA. The CDR3, as DNA: TGTGCCAGCAGCTCGGACAGGGGGCTTCTTAACTATGGCTACCCCTTC. Translated, it gives CASSSDRGLLNYGYPF.

The chain employs TRBV18 and TRBJ2-2; D not resolved. The V gene's germline CDR1 is KGHSH and CDR2 LQKENI. Between the trimmed V and J ends, which lost 4 bases and 7 bases, there was a span of 7 bases. This CDR3 region has 12 residues. Here the CDR3 reads CASSRGSGELFF. DNA for the CDR3: TGTGCCAGCTCACGAGGCAGCGGGGAGCTGTTTTTT.

This clonotype was observed many times. The rearrangement uses TRBV7-2 and TRBJ2-3; weak D call: TRBD2 (6 bases). The CDR3 sequence is 17 residues long. The V end lost 1 base, the J end lost 2 bases, and 16 bases lay between the germline ends. Germline CDR1 is SGHTA and CDR2 is FQGNSA. The CDR3 sequence is CASSLGRGSSYTDTQYF. DNA of the CDR3: TGTGCCAGCAGCTTAGGACGGGGGTCCTCATACACAGATACGCAGTATTTT.

Ten or more counts support this clonotype. The chain carries TRBV7-8 and TRBJ2-7; D is unclear. The V gene lost 5 bases and the J gene lost 2 bases, with 10 bases spanning the gap. The CDR3 contains 13 residues. Germline loops: CDR1 SGHVS, CDR2 FQNEAQ. The CDR3 here is CASSLAPPYEQYF. The CDR3 DNA sequence: TGTGCCAGCAGCCTTGCGCCCCCCTACGAGCAGTACTTC.

This clonotype was observed a few times. The chain is built from TRBV20-1 and TRBJ2-1; a weak D match, TRBD2 (7 bases). Germline V gives CDR1 DFQATT, CDR2 SNEGSKA (reference sequence). The length of the CDR3 is 15 residues. V was cut by 3 bases and J by 4 bases, with 16 bases left in between. The CDR3 region is CSARGEGVKYNEQFF. In DNA, the CDR3 is TGCAGTGCTAGGGGGGAGGGGGTGAAGTACAATGAGCAGTTCTTC.

The table lists this clonotype with many counts. CDR3 nucleotide sequence: TGTGCCAGCAGTCCTAGGCCGGGACAGGTCAACGAGCAGTACTTC. This encodes CASSPRPGQVNEQYF. V is TRBV12-3 or TRBV12-4 and J is TRBJ2-7; TRBD1 aligns across 8 bases. The V segment lost 5 bases and the J segment 5 bases; nucleotides outside the gene matches: 11. The CDR3 contains 15 residues.

This clonotype was counted many times. The chain carries TRBV6-5 and TRBJ2-1; 8 nucleotides agree with TRBD2. Per germline, CDR1 MNHEY and CDR2 SVGAGI. This CDR3 is built from 18 residues. The V gene end was trimmed by 2 bases and the J gene end by 0 bases; junction bases not matched to a gene: 9. Here the CDR3 DNA reads TGTGCCAGCAGTTACCGGGGGGGGGCTTACAGCTCCTACAATGAGCAGTTCTTC. Translating it yields CASSYRGGAYSSYNEQFF.

In its sample, this clonotype was seen once. A much larger clone sits a single nucleotide away, making a read error possible. The chain carries TRBV18 and TRBJ2-7; no reliable D call. CDR1 and CDR2 (germline): KGHSH, LQKENI. The CDR3 consists of 16 residues. The CDR3 here is CASSPQPGYSSYEQSF. In DNA, the CDR3 is TGTGCCAGCTCACCCCAACCTGGGTATAGCTCCTACGAGCAGTCCTTC.

At least ten counts were recorded for this clonotype. J is TRBJ2-3 and V is TRBV11-2; 11 positions match TRBD2. CDR1 and CDR2 from the germline V gene are SGHAT and FQNNGV. After removal of 6 bases from V and 5 bases from J, the junction contained 10 bases not matched to a gene. This CDR3 comprises 16 residues. This CDR3 reads CASSFTSGGKGDTQYF. In nucleotides, the CDR3 is TGTGCCAGCAGTTTCACTAGCGGGGGTAAAGGAGATACGCAGTATTTT.

The CDR3 loop is CASSPPRVTGELFF. CDR3 bases: TGTGCCAGCTCACCACCAAGGGTCACCGGGGAGCTGTTTTTT. The genes are TRBV18 and TRBJ2-2; D gene uncertain. The ends were cut back, 0 bases at V and 4 bases at J, with 6 bases in the middle. Germline CDR1 is KGHSH and CDR2 is LQKENI. The CDR3 is 14 residues long. Full variable domain (rest looked up from reference TRBV18 and TRBJ2-2): NAGVMQNPRHLVRRRGQEARLRCSPMKGHSHVYWYRQLPEEGLKFMVYLQKENIIDESGMPKERFSAEFPKEGPSILRIQQVVRGDSAAYFCASSPPRVTGELFFGEGSRLTVL.

This clonotype was observed a few times. This chain uses TRBV25-1 with TRBJ1-3; D gene ambiguous. Germline V gene data show CDR1 as MGHDK and CDR2 as SYGVNS. Trimming took off 2 bases at V and 4 bases at J, with 3 bases between the two ends. The CDR3 sequence is 12 residues long. DNA for the CDR3: TGTGCCAGCAGTGAACAGGGAAACACCATATATTTT. Translation: CASSEQGNTIYF.

This clonotype was recorded at least ten times. The rearrangement links TRBV27 to TRBJ2-7; TRBD1 aligns across 9 bases. J gave up 3 bases and V 3 bases, and 9 bases lay outside the gene matches. The CDR3 covers 16 residues. CDR1 MNHEY and CDR2 SMNVEV come from the germline V gene (reference sequence). This CDR3 reads CASSLSLPGQGYEQYF. The CDR3 coding sequence is TGTGCCAGCAGTTTGTCCTTACCGGGACAGGGCTACGAGCAGTACTTC.

In DNA, the CDR3 is TGCAGTGCTAGAGATCCGGGCACCGGGGAGCTGTTTTTT. It is translated as CSARDPGTGELFF. The chain carries TRBV20-1 and TRBJ2-2; no clear D gene. V lost 0 bases and J lost 4, with 6 bases in between. Germline CDR1 is DFQATT and CDR2 is SNEGSKA (reference sequence). The CDR3 has 13 amino acids.